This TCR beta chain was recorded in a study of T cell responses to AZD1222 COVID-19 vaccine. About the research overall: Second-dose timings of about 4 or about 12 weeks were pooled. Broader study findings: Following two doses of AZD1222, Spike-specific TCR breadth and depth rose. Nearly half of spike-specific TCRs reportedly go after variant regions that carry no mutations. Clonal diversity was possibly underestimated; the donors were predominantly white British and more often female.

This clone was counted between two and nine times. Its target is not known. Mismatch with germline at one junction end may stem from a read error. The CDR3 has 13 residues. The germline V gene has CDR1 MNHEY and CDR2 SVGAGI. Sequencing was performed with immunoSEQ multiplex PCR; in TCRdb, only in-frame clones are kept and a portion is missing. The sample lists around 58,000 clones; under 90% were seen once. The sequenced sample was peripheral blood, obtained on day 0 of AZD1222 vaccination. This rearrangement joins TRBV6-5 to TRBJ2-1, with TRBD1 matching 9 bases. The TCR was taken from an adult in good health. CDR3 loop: CASSILTDRGELF. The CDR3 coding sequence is TGTGCCAGCAGTATCCTAACTGACAGGGGGGAGCTCTTC.